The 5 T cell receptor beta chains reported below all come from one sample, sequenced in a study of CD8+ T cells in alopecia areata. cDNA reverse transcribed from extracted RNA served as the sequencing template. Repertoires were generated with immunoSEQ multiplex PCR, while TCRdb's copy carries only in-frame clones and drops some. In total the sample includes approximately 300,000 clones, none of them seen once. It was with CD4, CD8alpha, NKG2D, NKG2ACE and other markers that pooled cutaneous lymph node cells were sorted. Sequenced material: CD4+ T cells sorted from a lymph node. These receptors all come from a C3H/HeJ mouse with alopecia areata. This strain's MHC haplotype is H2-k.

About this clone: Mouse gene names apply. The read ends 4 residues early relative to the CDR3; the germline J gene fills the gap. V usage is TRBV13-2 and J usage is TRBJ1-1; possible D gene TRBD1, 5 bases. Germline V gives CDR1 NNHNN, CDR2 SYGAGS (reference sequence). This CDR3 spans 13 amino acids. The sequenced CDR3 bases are TGTGCCAGCGGTGATGACTGGGGGGGA. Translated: CASGDDWGG. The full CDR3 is CASGDDWGGEVFF.

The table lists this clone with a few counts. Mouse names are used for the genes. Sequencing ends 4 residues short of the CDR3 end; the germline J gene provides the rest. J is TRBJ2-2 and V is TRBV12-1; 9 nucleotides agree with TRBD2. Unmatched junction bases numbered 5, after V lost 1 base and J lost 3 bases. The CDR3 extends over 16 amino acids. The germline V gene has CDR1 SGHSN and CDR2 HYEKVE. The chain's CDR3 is CASSLGGAQYTGQLYF. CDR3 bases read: TGTGCCAGCTCTCTTGGGGGGGCGCAGTACACCGGG.

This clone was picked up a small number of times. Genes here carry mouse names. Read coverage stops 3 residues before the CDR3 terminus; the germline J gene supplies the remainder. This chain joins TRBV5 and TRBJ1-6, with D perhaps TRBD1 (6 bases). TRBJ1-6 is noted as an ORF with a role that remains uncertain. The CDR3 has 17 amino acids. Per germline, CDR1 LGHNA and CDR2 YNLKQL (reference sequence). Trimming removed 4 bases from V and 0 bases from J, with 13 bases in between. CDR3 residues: CASSPRDKYSYNSPLYF. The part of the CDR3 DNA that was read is TGTGCCAGCAGCCCCCGGGACAAATATTCCTATAATTCGCCC.

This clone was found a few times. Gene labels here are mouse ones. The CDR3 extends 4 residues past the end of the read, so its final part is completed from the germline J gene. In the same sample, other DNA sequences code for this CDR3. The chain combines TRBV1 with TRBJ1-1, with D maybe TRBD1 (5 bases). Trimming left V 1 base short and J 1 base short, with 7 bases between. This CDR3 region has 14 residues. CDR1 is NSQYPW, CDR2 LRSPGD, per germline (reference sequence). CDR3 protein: CTCSAAQGNTEVFF. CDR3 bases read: TGCACCTGCAGTGCAGCCCAGGGAAACACA.

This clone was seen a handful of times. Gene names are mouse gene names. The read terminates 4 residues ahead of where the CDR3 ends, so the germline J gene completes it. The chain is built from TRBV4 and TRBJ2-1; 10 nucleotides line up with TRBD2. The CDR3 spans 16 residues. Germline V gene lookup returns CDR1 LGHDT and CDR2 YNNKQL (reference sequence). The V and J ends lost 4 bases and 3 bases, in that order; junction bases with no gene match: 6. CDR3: CASSSLGTGAYAEQFF. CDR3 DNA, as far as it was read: TGTGCCAGCAGCTCCCTCGGGACTGGGGCCTATGCT.